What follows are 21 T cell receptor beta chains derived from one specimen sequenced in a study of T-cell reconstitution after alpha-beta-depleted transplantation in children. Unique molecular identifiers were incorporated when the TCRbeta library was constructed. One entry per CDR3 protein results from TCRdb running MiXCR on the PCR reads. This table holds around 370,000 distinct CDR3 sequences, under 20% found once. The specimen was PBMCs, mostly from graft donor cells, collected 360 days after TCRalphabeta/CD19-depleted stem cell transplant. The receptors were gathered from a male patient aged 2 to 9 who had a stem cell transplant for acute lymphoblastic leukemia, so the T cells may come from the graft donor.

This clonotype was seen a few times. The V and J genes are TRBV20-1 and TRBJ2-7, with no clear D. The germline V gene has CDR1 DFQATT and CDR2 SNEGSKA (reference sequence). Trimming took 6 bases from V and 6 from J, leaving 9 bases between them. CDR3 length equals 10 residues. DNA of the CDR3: TGCAGTGCAATGTCTGGCGAGCAGTACTTC. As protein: CSAMSGEQYF.

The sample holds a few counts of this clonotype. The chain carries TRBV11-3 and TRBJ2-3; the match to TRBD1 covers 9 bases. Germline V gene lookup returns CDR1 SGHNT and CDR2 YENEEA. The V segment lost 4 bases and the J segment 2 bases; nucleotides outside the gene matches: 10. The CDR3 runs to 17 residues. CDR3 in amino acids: CASSSGTGTGLTDTQYF. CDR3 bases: TGTGCCAGCAGCTCCGGCACCGGGACAGGGCTCACAGATACGCAGTATTTT.

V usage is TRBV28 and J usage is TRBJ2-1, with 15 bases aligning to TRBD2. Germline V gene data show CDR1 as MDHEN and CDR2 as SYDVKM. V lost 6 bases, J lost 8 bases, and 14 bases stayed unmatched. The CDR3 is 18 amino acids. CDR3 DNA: TGTGCCAGCAGCCCCGACCCGGGACTAGCGGGAGGAGGCGATGAGCAGTTCTTC. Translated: CASSPDPGLAGGGDEQFF.

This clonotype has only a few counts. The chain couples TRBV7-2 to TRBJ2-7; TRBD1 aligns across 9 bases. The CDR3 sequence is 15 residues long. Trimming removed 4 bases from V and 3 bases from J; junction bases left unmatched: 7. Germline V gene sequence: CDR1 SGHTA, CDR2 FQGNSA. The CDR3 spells CASSSWTGVIYEQYF. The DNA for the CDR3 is TGTGCCAGCAGCTCCTGGACAGGGGTTATCTACGAGCAGTACTTC.

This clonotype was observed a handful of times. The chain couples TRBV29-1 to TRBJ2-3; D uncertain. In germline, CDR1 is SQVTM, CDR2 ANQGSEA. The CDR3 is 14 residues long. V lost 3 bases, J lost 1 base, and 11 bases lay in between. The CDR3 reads CSVEETVGTDTQYF. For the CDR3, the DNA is TGCAGCGTTGAGGAGACCGTGGGCACAGATACGCAGTATTTT.

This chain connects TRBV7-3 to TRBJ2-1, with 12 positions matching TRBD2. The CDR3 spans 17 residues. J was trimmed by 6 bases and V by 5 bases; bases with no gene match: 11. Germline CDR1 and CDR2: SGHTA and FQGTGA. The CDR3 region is CASSPRLAGGPGNEQFF. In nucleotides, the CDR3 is TGTGCCAGCAGCCCCCGGCTAGCGGGAGGGCCGGGCAATGAGCAGTTCTTC.

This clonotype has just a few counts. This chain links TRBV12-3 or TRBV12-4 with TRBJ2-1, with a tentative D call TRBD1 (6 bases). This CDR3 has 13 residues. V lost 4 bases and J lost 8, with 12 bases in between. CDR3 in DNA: TGTGCCAGCAGTTGGGCACACAGGGATGAGCAGTTCTTC. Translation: CASSWAHRDEQFF.

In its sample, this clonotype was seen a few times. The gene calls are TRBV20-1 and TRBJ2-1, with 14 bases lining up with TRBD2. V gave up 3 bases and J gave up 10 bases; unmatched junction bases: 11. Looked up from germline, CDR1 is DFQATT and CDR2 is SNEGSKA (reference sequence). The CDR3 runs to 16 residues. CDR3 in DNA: TGCAGTGCTAGCCGAAGGGGACTAGCGGGAGCTGGGGAGCAGTTCTTC. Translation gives CSASRRGLAGAGEQFF.

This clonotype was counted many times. CDR3 coding DNA: TGTGCCATCAGTGAAGGGGGTGCTACGCAGTATTTT. Translation: CAISEGGATQYF. The chain carries TRBV10-3 and TRBJ2-3, with TRBD1 as a possible D gene (6 bases). The CDR3 extends over 12 amino acids. Trimming shortened V by 3 bases and J by 8 bases, and 9 bases separated the two germline ends. Germline lookup yields CDR1 ENHRY and CDR2 SYGVKD.

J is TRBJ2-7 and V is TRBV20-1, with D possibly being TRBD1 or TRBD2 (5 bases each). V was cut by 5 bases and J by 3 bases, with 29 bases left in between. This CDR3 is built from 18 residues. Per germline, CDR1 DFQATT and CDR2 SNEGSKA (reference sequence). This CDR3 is CSAPPAGRGGVGVYEQYF. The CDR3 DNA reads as TGCAGTGCTCCTCCAGCAGGCAGAGGAGGTGTAGGGGTCTACGAGCAGTACTTC.

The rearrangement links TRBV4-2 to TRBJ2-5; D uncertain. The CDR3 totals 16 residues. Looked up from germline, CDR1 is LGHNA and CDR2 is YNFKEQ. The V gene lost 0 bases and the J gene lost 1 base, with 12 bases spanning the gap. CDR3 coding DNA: TGTGCCAGCAGCCAAGAACTGGTGGGAACCCAAGAGACCCAGTACTTC. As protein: CASSQELVGTQETQYF.

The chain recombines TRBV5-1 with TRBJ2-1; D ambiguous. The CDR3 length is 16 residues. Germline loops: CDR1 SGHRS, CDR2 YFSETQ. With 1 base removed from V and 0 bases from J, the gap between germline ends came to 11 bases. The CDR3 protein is CASSLQEISSYNEQFF. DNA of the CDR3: TGCGCCAGCAGCTTGCAAGAGATTAGCTCCTACAATGAGCAGTTCTTC. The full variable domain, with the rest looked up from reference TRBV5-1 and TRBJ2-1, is KAGVTQTPRYLIKTRGQQVTLSCSPISGHRSVSWYQQTPGQGLQFLFEYFSETQRNKGNFPGRFSGRQFSNSRSEMNVSTLELGDSALYLCASSLQEISSYNEQFFGPGTRLTVL.

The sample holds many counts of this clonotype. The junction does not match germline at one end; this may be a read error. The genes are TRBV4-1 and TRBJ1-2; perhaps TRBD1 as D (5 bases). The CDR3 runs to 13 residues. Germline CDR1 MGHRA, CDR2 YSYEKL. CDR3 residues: CASSQERDRTSFF. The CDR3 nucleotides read TGCGCCAGCAGCCAAGAAAGGGACCGAACCTCCTTCTTC.

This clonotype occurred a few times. The CDR3 DNA follows: TGCAGTGCTTCTACAGGCGCTAACTATGGCTACACCTTC. As protein: CSASTGANYGYTF. The chain uses TRBV20-1 and TRBJ1-2, with D maybe TRBD1 (5 bases). The CDR3 length is 13 residues. V lost 5 bases and J 0 bases, leaving 10 bases between the germline ends. Germline CDR1 and CDR2: DFQATT and SNEGSKA (reference sequence).

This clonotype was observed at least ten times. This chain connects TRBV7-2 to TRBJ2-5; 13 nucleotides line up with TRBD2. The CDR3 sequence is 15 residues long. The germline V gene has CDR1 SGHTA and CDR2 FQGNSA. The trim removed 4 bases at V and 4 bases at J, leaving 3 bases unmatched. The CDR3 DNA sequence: TGTGCCAGCAGCTGGACTAGCGGGAGAATAGAGACCCAGTACTTC. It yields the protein CASSWTSGRIETQYF.

The CDR3 sequence: CASSQEKGYEQYF. The CDR3 region has the DNA TGTGCCAGCAGCCAAGAGAAGGGCTACGAGCAGTACTTC. The V and J genes are TRBV4-2 and TRBJ2-7; D ambiguous. The V end was cut by 0 bases, the J end by 3 bases, with 6 bases between. The CDR3 spans 13 residues. CDR1 and CDR2 (germline): LGHNA, YNFKEQ.

The CDR3 region is CASILFGRRGSGANVLTF. The CDR3 coding sequence is TGCGCCAGCATCTTATTTGGGAGGAGGGGATCTGGGGCCAACGTCCTGACTTTC. The chain links TRBV5-1 to TRBJ2-6; TRBD2 might be the D (6 bases). The germline CDR1 and CDR2 sequences are SGHRS and YFSETQ. CDR3 length: 18 amino acids. Trimming left V 6 bases short and J 1 base short, with 20 bases between.

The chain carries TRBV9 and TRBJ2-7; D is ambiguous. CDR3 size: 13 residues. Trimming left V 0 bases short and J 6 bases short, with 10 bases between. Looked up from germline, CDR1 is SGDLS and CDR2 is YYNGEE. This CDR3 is CASSVAVTGEQYF. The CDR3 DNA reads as TGTGCCAGCAGCGTAGCGGTGACGGGCGAGCAGTACTTC.

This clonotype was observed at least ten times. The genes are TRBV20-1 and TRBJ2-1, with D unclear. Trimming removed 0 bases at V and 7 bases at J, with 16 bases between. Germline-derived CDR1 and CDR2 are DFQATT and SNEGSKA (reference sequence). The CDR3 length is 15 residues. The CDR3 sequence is CSAREASWLWNEQFF. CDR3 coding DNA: TGCAGTGCTAGAGAGGCTAGTTGGCTTTGGAATGAGCAGTTCTTC.

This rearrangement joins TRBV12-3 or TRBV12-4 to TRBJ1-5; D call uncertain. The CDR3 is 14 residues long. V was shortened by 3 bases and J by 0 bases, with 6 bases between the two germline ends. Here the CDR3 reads CASSFSDSNQPQHF. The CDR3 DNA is TGTGCCAGCAGTTTCAGCGATAGCAATCAGCCCCAGCATTTT.

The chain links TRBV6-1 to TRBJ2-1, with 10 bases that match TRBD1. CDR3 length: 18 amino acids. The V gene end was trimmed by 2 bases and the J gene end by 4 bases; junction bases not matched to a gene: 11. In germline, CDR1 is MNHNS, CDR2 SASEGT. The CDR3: CASSEMKFGDRGYNEQFF. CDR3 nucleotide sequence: TGTGCCAGCAGTGAAATGAAGTTTGGGGACAGGGGATACAATGAGCAGTTCTTC.